The clone carrying this TCR beta chain came up a few times. Antigen specificity is unknown. Investigators took about 9.2 milliliters of peripheral blood from every donor. This specimen belongs to a study of blood T cells in healthy people across ages. Study-level points and caveats: As age increased, TCR beta diversity per million T cells fell in a roughly linear fashion. The CMV status of each donor remained undetermined, and this could have confounded shifts in expanded clonotypes.

V was pared by 7 bases and J by 5 bases, with 23 bases of the junction left unmatched. The CDR3 has 18 amino acids. Germline V CDR1 and CDR2: SQVTM, ANQGSEA. Next came a second PCR, run for about 6 to 12 cycles, which used a sample-barcoded 5' primer along with a J-beta primer mix. Template switching added a 12-random-nucleotide identifier to every cDNA molecule. From the 5' RACE reads, TCRdb called clonotypes with MiXCR, one entry per CDR3 protein. In the table there are about 1.4 million distinct CDR3 sequences, approximately 59% of which are singletons. Sequencing used blood. This clonotype originated in a man younger than 30 in good health. V is TRBV29-1 and J is TRBJ2-1; 7 positions agree with TRBD1. CDR3 sequence (DNA): TGCAGCGCCGAGGGGCCGGGATCGACACAGGGGCCTCACAATGAGCAGTTCTTC. Amino acid sequence: CSAEGPGSTQGPHNEQFF.